The clone carrying this T cell receptor (beta chain) was observed a handful of times. Its antigen is not identified. Relative to the germline gene, one junction end is altered; a read error may explain this. The record originates from a study of tumor and adjacent non-tumor tissue in lung cancer. Study conclusions and caveats: Significantly higher TCR diversity was found in tumor than normal lung. Top 100 clones took a larger repertoire share in normal lung.

The CDR3 spans 14 residues. The template was RNA from unsorted bulk tissue. The normal lung tissue was taken more than 3 cm from the tumor edge. Chemotherapy-naive patients with new lung cancer underwent thoracic surgery in China, August–late 2014. A modified ARM-PCR protocol with three rounds of nested PCR amplified TCRbeta. TCRdb re-called the multiplex PCR reads with MiXCR, one entry per CDR3 protein. This table has some 100,000 distinct CDR3 sequences, about 62% appearing once. The chain links TRBV12-3 or TRBV12-4 to TRBJ2-7; D not resolved. Sequenced: distant non-tumor lung tissue. This TCR was sampled from a man aged 25-45 years with non-small cell lung cancer. CDR3: CASSPQDGAYKQYF. DNA of the CDR3: TGTGCTAGCAGTCCCCAGGACGGAGCCTACAAGCAGTACTTC.